The clone carrying this T cell receptor beta chain appeared a single time. As yet, its antigen is unknown. The V gene end was trimmed by 5 bases and the J gene end by 5 bases; junction bases not matched to a gene: 13. The CDR3 is 17 amino acids. In germline, CDR1 is KGHSH, CDR2 LQKENI. PCR involved 60 Vbeta and 13 Jbeta primers. Sequenced by immunoSEQ multiplex PCR; TCRdb stores in-frame clones only, minus some. The data show fewer than 250,000 clones, 65% to 80% seen once. This sample was included in a study of cytomegalovirus exposure and HLA in healthy donors. Study-wide points: Common viral pathogens seemed, in a later analysis, to connect with several of the most significant clusters. The classifier reportedly diagnosed cytomegalovirus status with high specificity and sensitivity. In a later analysis, HLA-associated beta chains showed higher expansion and lower generation probabilities than comparable chains. In a later analysis, the majority of CMV-associated beta chains seemingly showed HLA restriction.

The chain carries TRBV18 and TRBJ2-3, with TRBD1 identical over 10 bases. Material: PBMCs. This receptor was taken from a man aged 25-45 years in good health and CMV-seropositive. CDR3 in DNA: TGTGCCAGCTCAGCTCAGCTGGGGGACAGGGGAGAAGATACGCAGTATTTT. Translation gives CASSAQLGDRGEDTQYF. The variable domain in full, with the rest retrieved from reference TRBV18 and TRBJ2-3, is NAGVMQNPRHLVRRRGQEARLRCSPMKGHSHVYWYRQLPEEGLKFMVYLQKENIIDESGMPKERFSAEFPKEGPSILRIQQVVRGDSAAYFCASSAQLGDRGEDTQYFGPGTRLTVL.